This record covers a single T cell receptor beta chain. The source of the sample is a study of shared clonotypes between healthy human individuals. The wider study: Each donor's CD4 naive and CD4 memory cells filled three plates apiece, CD8 naive two, and CD8 memory one.

CD45RO-negative cells were positively selected for CCR7, leaving out terminally differentiated effector memory CD45RA+ cells. Within Nashville, Tennessee resided all donors, each a Caucasian adult. Using immunoSEQ multiplex PCR, the repertoire was profiled, and TCRdb retains in-frame clones only, with some absent. The sample records about 800,000 clones, about 97% being singletons. V lost 3 bases and J 3 bases, leaving 12 bases between the germline ends. Looked up from germline, CDR1 is MNHEY and CDR2 is SMNVEV (reference sequence). The CDR3 extends over 14 amino acids. The receptor comes from a man aged 25 to 40 in good health. The chain joins TRBV27 to TRBJ2-7, with D possibly being TRBD1 (6 bases). Sequencing used naive CD8+ T cells sorted from blood. The CDR3 DNA is TGTGCCAGCAGTTTCCTAGGGGGATTCTACGAGCAGTACTTC. This sequence encodes CASSFLGGFYEQYF.